Reported below is one TCR beta chain. The antigen it binds to is not known. Base qualities are not at hand, and no much larger clone is one base apart. Looking up the germline V gene yields CDR1 SGHTA and CDR2 FQGNSA. V is cut back by 6 bases and J by 6 bases, with 6 bases in the junction unmatched. From the cysteine through the phenylalanine, the CDR3 covers 16 amino acids. The CDR3 DNA has 48 bases and is translated from base 1. This entry belongs to a study of shared clonotypes between healthy human individuals (dated by TCRdb to about 2020). Regarding the research as a whole: Three men and a couple of women, aged 18 to 49 years, made up the cohort. To increase sequencing depth and limit assay-specific biases, TCR repertoire library preparation and sequencing were carried out by different laboratories using diverse techniques. Leukapheresis yielded between about 0.9 and 9 billion PBMCs per donor. Per donor, three plates each were used for CD4 naive and CD4 memory, two for CD8 naive, and one for CD8 memory. To estimate repertoire size and how much clonotype sharing occurs between individuals, the study deeply sequenced the blood TCR repertoires of 4 to 6 healthy adults. Findings and caveats that apply to the study as a whole: Estimated clonotype richness was generally larger for naive than for memory subsets. Incomplete sequencing was indicated by rarefaction of sorted-subset datasets, despite the large sequencing depth. Based on pairwise subsampling, the degree of clonotype sharing among donors was expected to be affected by sequencing depth. Only blood was sampled, and tissue TCR repertoires likely differ from those in blood. Higher generation probabilities were observed for clonotypes shared by all four sorted-subset donors than for non-shared clonotypes. Across a few donors, about 5.2% of naive CD4, 3.5% of naive CD8, 2% to 2.5% of memory CD4, and about 0.44% of memory CD8 clonotypes were shared. The genetic and exposure-history diversity represented was limited by the small number of donors.

Using the deep immunoSEQ assay, TCR CDR3 regions were amplified from genomic DNA by multiplex PCR. Genomic DNA extracted from each cell subset was distributed evenly over all wells of several immunoSEQ 96-well plates, and each plate served as one replicate. Each replicate PCR for sorted subsets received about 220 ng genomic DNA, equal to roughly 30,000 T cell genomes. The purified libraries were quantified using a Qubit 3.0 fluorometer, sized with a Bioanalyzer 2100, and then quantified again using the KAPA Library Quantification kit. Every immunoSEQ 96-well plate was sequenced on a dedicated single-read 150-cycle Illumina NextSeq 550 flow cell. The published analysis was carried out like this. The immunoSEQ output contained only junctional sequences without quality scores, so filtering could not match that applied to full-length reads. To assign V/J genes and CDR3, sequences were annotated using PyIR, a Python wrapper for IgBLAST v1.9, with IMGT germline references. Reads were filtered out if the reads had weak V/J assignments (E-value above 1e-6), no CDR3, stop codons, out-of-frame junctions, or ambiguous translated residues. V3J clonotypes were defined by identical inferred V gene, J gene, and CDR3 amino acid sequence. Percentage overlap between repertoires was calculated by dividing the number of shared unique clonotypes by the size of the smaller repertoire. Repertoire richness was assessed with RTK rarefaction, the Chao1 estimator, and Recon v2.1 estimates of unobserved clonotypes. OLGA was used to compute generation probabilities for all TCRbeta clonotypes that the gDNA method yielded from a few donors. TCRdb's version of the immuneACCESS table is confined to in-frame rearrangements and falls short of the full clone set. An unresolved V gene accounts for under half of the shortfall where checked; the remainder is of unknown origin. Clonal size and the V and J genes are those of that table, whereas D and trimming came from the DNA. The sample has approximately 640,000 clones on record, 72% of them singletons. Clones ranked in the top ten supply approximately 1.8% of the sample.

The donors were healthy, HIV-negative adults who had no recently reported acute infections or vaccinations. Only Caucasian adults living in Nashville, Tennessee, USA were represented among the donors. CD4+ T cells were enriched through magnetic negative selection, after which naive cells were positively selected on CD45RA and the remaining negative fraction served as the memory subset. Blood was collected by leukapheresis, and PBMCs were isolated by Ficoll-Histopaque density gradient centrifugation and then cryopreserved in liquid nitrogen vapor phase. Analytical flow cytometry was used to check the purity and quantity of each magnetically sorted T cell population. From each sorted fraction, genomic DNA was isolated and quantified by UV absorbance on a Nanodrop 2000c.

The sequence was obtained from a woman aged 30 to 39 in good health. The chain couples TRBV7-2 to TRBJ2-2; 14 bases in between match TRBD2. The sequenced material came from memory CD4+ T cells sorted from blood. Interpreted using the paper, the cell subset or site label stands for: CD45RA-negative fraction. The DNA is TGTGCCAGCAGGTTCGGGACTAGCGGGAGCGCCGGGGAGCTGTTTTTT. The resulting protein is CASRFGTSGSAGELFF.